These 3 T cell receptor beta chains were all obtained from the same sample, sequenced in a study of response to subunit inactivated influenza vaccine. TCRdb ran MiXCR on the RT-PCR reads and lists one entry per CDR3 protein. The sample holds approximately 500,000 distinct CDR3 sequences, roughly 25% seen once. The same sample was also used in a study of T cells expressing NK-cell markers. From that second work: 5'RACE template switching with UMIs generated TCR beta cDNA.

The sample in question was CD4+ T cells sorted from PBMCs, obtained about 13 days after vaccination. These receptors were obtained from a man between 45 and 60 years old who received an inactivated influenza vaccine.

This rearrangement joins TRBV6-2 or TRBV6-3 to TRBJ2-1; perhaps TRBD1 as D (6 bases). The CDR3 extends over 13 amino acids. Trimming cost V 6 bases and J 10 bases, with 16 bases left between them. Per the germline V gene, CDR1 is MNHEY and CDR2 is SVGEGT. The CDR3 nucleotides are TGTGCCAGCAGGCAATCAGGGGTCCAAGAGCAGTTCTTC. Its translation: CASRQSGVQEQFF.

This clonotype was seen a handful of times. For the CDR3, the DNA is TGCGCCAGCAGCCAACTACTTACAGTTGTGAACACTGAAGCTTTCTTT. Translation: CASSQLLTVVNTEAFF. The chain is built from TRBV4-1 and TRBJ1-1, with D unclear. With 2 bases removed from V and 0 bases from J, the gap between germline ends came to 13 bases. Germline lookup yields CDR1 MGHRA and CDR2 YSYEKL. The CDR3 runs to 16 residues.

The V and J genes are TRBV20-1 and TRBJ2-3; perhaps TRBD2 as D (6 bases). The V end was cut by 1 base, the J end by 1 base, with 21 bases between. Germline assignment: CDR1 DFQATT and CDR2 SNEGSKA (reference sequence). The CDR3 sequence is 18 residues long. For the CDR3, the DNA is TGCAGTGCTAGAGCCATGCCGGGACTCGGCGGGGGCACAGATACGCAGTATTTT. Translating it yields CSARAMPGLGGGTDTQYF.